The clone carrying this TCR beta chain was counted between two and nine times. Its target is not known. This record comes from a study of cytomegalovirus exposure and HLA in healthy donors. Findings and caveats of the study: Confirmation was obtained in vitro that three CMV-associated chains are specific for CMV antigens. HLA-A and HLA-B allele assignments for most subjects were reportedly predicted accurately using TCR beta sequences. Further analysis, carried out later, found HLA-associated TCR beta chains more clonally expanded than equally common other chains.

The PCR ran on 60 Vbeta and 13 Jbeta primers. Using immunoSEQ multiplex PCR, the repertoire was profiled, and TCRdb retains in-frame clones only, with some absent. The sample includes 110,000 to 150,000 clones, roughly 80% seen only once; the top ten take about 1.2%. The CDR3 totals 16 residues. Trimming removed 4 bases at V and 3 bases at J, with 17 bases between. Per the germline V gene, CDR1 is SGHDT and CDR2 is YYEEEE. Specimen: PBMCs. The V and J genes are TRBV5-6 and TRBJ2-1; the D gene is possibly TRBD2 (6 bases). The sequence came from a female donor in good health and CMV-seronegative. This CDR3 is CASSAAGSGFYNEQFF. CDR3 DNA sequence: TGTGCCAGCAGCGCCGCCGGTAGCGGTTTCTACAATGAGCAGTTCTTC.